Sequencing of this TCR beta chain was carried out in a study of blood T cell repertoires in COVID-19 (dated by TCRdb to 2020 to 2021). Regarding the research as a whole: Samples from collaborators originated in the United States, Italy and Spain and spanned both the acute and convalescent phases of COVID-19. The prospective study material was composed of cDNA or gDNA derived from T cells, B-cell-depleted T cells, or PBMCs. The dataset comprised deeply sampled blood TCRbeta repertoires from subjects exposed to, actively infected with, or recovered from COVID-19. A freely available public database, intended as a resource for researchers studying the immune response to SARS-CoV-2, is where the repertoires were released. The samples were drawn from the first 160 participants of the ongoing ImmuneRACE study and from some 1,300 subjects provided by 6 global collaborators. Sample metadata almost always included a de-identified subject ID, COVID-19 status, age in years and sex. Where available, HLA class I and class II types were taken from metadata supplied by the sample provider and were not determined by assay-based typing.

Trimming takes 5 bases off V and 7 bases off J; junction bases not matched to a gene: 12. CDR1 and CDR2, looked up from the germline V gene, are SGHRS and YFSETQ. The CDR3 spans 17 residues, from the cysteine through the phenylalanine. The entry retains the CDR3 DNA only, 51 bases that are in frame from base 1. Whole blood was collected in K2EDTA tubes by collaborating institutions according to the institutions' own protocols. For TCRbeta analysis, collaborators shipped samples as frozen whole blood, isolated PBMCs, or DNA extracted from either of those sample types. Details on this clone: Which antigen it targets is not known. Qualities for individual bases were not recorded, and no much larger clone is one base off.

TCRbeta CDR3 regions were amplified from genomic DNA using the immunoSEQ Assay, a bias-controlled multiplex PCR. On the study's bioinformatics: The number of nucleated cells in each sample was estimated from the amplification of reference gene primers within the assay. To quantify the absolute abundance of each unique TCRbeta CDR3 rearrangement, sequence reads were collapsed and filtered. Productive Simpson clonality was computed per sample as the square root of Simpson's diversity index over productive rearrangements. TCRdb stores this immuneACCESS table with in-frame sequences only. Part of the clones is absent; in the studies checked, under half of the shortfall reflects unresolved V genes, and no reason is known for the rest. V, J and clone size were drawn from that table, and D and trimming were deduced from the DNA. The sample records some 210,000 clones, 84% of which are singletons. Clones ranked in the top ten supply around 5.5% of the sample.

Results the study describes overall, beyond this receptor: The quantity of clinical and demographic metadata differed by source and by participant and was supplied without curation.

The rearrangement combines TRBV5-1 with TRBJ1-4, with TRBD1 identical over 12 junction bases. The sequenced sample consisted of peripheral blood. The origin of this receptor is a woman in her 70s with active or convalescent COVID-19. Read as DNA, the sequence is TGCGCCAGCAGTCCCGGGACAGGGGGCTGGGGTGGTGAAAAACTGTTTTTT. Translated, it gives CASSPGTGGWGGEKLFF.